The T cell receptor (beta chain) under discussion was sequenced for a study of blood T cell repertoires in COVID-19. Study context: The United States, Italy and Spain supplied acute and convalescent COVID-19 samples. Nucleic acid was either cDNA or gDNA, and it came from T cells, B-cell-depleted T cells, or PBMCs.

Methods used by the authors: Amplification from reference gene primers served as the basis for estimated nucleated cell counts. Only in-frame clones appear in the TCRdb table, and some are missing; sequencing was by immunoSEQ multiplex PCR. V, J and clone size reflect that table, while D and trimming were determined from the DNA. This table has 650,000 to 800,000 clones, around 90% appearing once. V was shortened by 3 bases and J by 0 bases, with 16 bases between the two germline ends. CDR1 is SGHRS and CDR2 is YFSETQ in the germline V gene. CDR3 length: 16 residues. The specimen sequenced was peripheral blood. The TCR was taken from a woman aged 18-29 years with acute or convalescent COVID-19. The rearrangement links TRBV5-1 to TRBJ2-7; perhaps TRBD1 as D (5 bases). The CDR3 is CASSSLTGAHSYEQYF. The CDR3 region has the DNA TGCGCCAGCAGCTCTCTTACAGGCGCCCACTCCTACGAGCAGTACTTC.